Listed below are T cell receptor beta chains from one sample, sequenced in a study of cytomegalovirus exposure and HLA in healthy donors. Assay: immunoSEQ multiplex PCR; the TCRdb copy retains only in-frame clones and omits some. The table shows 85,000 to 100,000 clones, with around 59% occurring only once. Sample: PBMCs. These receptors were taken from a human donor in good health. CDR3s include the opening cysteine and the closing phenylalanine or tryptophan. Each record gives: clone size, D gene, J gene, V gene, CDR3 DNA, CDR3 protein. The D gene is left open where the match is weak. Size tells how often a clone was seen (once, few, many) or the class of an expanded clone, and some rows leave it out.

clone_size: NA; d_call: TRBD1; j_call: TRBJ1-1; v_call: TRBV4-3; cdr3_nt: TGCGCCAGCAGCCAAGGACAGGGCTTTGAAGCTTTCTTT; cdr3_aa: CASSQGQGFEAFF
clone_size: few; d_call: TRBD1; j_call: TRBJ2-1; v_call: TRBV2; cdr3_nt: TGTGCCAGCATGGGGACAGGGGGCCGCAATGGGCCTGAGCAGTTCTTC; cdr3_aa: CASMGTGGRNGPEQFF
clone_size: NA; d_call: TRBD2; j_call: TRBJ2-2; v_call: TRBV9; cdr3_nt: TGTGCCAGCAGCACGACTAGCGGGGGCCAAAACACCGGGGAGCTGTTTTTT; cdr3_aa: CASSTTSGGQNTGELFF
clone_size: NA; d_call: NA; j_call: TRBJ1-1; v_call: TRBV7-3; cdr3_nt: TGTGCCAGCAGCTTAATGGGCAGGGCGGTGTACACTGAAGCTTTCTTT; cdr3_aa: CASSLMGRAVYTEAFF
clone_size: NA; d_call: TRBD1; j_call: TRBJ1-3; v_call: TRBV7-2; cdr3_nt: TGTGCCAGCAGCTTAAGCAGGGGGACTGGAAACACCATATATTTT; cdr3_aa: CASSLSRGTGNTIYF
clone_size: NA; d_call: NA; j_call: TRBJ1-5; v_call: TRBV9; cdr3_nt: TGTGCCAGCAGCGGGGGACATCACAATCAGCCCCAGCATTTT; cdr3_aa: CASSGGHHNQPQHF
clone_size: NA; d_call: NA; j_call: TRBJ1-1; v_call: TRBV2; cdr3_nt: TGTGCCAGCCTAGTAAGAGGGCTCAACACTGAAGCTTTCTTT; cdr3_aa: CASLVRGLNTEAFF
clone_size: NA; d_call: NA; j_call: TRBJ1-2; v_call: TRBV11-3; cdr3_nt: TGTGCCAGCAGCTTGGTGGAGGGAGGCTACACCTTC; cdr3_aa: CASSLVEGGYTF
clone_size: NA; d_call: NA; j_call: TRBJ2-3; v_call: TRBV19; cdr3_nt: TGTGCCAGTAGTAGGCCTACGGGGGGCCGAACTTTCACAGATACGCAGTATTTT; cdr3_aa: CASSRPTGGRTFTDTQYF
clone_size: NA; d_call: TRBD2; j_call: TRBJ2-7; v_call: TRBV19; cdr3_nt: TGTGCCAGTACGCGGGAGGACAGAGCCCAACAGTACTTC; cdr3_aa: CASTREDRAQQYF
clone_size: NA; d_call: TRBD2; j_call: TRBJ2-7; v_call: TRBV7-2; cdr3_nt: TGTGCCAGCAGCTTAGTCTCTAGCGGGGGCCTCGAGCAGTACTTC; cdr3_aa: CASSLVSSGGLEQYF
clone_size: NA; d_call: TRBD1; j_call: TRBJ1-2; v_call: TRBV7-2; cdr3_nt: TGTGCCAGCAGCCCGACCCGTCGACAGGGGCCCTATGGCTACACCTTC; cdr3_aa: CASSPTRRQGPYGYTF
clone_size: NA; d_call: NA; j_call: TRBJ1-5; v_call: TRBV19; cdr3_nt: TGTGCCAGTAGTATCAGGGGAAGTAGCAATCAGCCCCAGCATTTT; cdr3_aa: CASSIRGSSNQPQHF
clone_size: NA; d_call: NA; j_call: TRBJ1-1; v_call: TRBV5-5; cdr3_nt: TGTGCCAGCAGCTTCACCCAGGGAGGGAACACTGAAGCTTTCTTT; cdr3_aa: CASSFTQGGNTEAFF
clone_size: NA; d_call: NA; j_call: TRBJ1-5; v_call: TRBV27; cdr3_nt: TGTGCCAGCAGTTTAGTTGGGGGGTCGCAAAAACAGCCCCAGCATTTT; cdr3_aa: CASSLVGGSQKQPQHF
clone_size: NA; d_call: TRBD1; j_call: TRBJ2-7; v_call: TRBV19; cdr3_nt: TGTGCCAGTAGTATCAGGGCCCCGGGACAGGGGTGGTACGAGCAGTACTTC; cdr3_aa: CASSIRAPGQGWYEQYF
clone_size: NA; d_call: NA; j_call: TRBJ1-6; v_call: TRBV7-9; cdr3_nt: TGTGCCAGCAGCTTAGATCAGGGGTCCCTCCACTTT; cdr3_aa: CASSLDQGSLHF
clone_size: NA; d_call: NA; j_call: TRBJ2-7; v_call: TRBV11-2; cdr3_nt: TGTGCCAGCAGCGCCACCGACCGGGGGGCCCTCGAGCAGTACTTC; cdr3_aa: CASSATDRGALEQYF
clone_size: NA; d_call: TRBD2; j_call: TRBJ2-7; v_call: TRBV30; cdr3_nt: TGTGCCTCCCTTATACGGGGGGGAACCTACGAGCAGTACTTC; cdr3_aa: CASLIRGGTYEQYF
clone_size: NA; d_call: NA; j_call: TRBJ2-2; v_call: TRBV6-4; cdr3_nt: TGTGCCAGCAGTGTCGAGCTCACGTCGAACACCGGGGAGCTGTTTTTT; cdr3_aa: CASSVELTSNTGELFF
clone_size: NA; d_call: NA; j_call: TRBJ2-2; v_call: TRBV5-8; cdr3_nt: TGTGCCAGCAGCATTACACGTACCGGGGAGCTGTTTTTT; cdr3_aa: CASSITRTGELFF
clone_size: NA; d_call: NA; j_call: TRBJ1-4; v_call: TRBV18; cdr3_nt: TGTGCCAGCTCACCACGCAGGGATGGCGAAAAACTGTTTTTT; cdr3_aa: CASSPRRDGEKLFF
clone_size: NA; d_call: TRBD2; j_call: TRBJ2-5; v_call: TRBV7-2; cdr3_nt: TGTGCCAGCAGCTTATTAGGACTAGCGGGGGGCCAAGAGACCCAGTACTTC; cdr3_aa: CASSLLGLAGGQETQYF
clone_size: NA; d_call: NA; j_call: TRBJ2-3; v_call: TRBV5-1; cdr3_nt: TGCGCCAGCAGCTCCGACTCTAGCACAGATACGCAGTATTTT; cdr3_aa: CASSSDSSTDTQYF
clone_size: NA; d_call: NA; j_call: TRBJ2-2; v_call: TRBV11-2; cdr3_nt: TGTGCCAGCAGCCCCCTCTCTACCGGGGAGCTGTTTTTT; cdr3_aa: CASSPLSTGELFF
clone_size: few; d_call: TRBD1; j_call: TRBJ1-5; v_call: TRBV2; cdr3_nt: TGTGCCAGCTCTATCGTCCGGGACAGTGCTTATAGCAATCAGCCCCAGCATTTT; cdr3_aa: CASSIVRDSAYSNQPQHF
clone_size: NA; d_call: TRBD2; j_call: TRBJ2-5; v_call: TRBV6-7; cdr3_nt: TGTGCCAGCAGTTACTCAGGACTAGCGGGGGCCCAGCGGGAGACCCAGTACTTC; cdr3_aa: CASSYSGLAGAQRETQYF
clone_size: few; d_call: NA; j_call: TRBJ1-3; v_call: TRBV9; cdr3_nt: TGTGCCAGCAGCTTCCAGAGGGTGGACTCTGGAAACACCATATATTTT; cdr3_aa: CASSFQRVDSGNTIYF
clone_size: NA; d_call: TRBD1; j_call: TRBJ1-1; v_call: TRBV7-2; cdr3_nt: TGTGCCAGCAGCCTTGACAGGGTTAGCGCTGAAGCTTTCTTT; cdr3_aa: CASSLDRVSAEAFF
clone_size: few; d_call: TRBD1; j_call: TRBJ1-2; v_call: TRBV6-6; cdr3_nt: TGTGCCAGCAGTACGTCCGGGACAGGGGCTTTTTATGGCTACACCTTC; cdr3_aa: CASSTSGTGAFYGYTF
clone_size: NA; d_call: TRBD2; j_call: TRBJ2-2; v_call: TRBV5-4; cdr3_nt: TGTGCCAGCAGCTTGGCACTAGCGGACTACACCGGGGAGCTGTTTTTT; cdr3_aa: CASSLALADYTGELFF
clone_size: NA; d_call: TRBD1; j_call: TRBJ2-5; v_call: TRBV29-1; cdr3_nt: TGCAGCGCCAAGACAGGGATAGAGACCCAGTACTTC; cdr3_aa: CSAKTGIETQYF
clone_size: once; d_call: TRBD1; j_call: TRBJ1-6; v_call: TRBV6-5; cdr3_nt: TGTGCCAGCATTAGGGACAGGGTCGGAAATTCACCCCTCCACTTT; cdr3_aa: CASIRDRVGNSPLHF
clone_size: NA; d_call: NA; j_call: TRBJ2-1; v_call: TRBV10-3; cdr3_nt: TGTGCCATCAGTCCCCTGGGCACAGGGAAAATGGATGAGCAGTTCTTC; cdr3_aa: CAISPLGTGKMDEQFF
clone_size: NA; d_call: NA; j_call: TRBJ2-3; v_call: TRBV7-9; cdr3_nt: TGTGCCAGCAGCTTACGAACAACTGGGACAACTAGCACAGATACGCAGTATTTT; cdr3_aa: CASSLRTTGTTSTDTQYF
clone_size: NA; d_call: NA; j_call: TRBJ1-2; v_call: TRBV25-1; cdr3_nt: TGTGCCAGCAGTGAATTCGGCTCACTACCAAACTATGGCTACACCTTC; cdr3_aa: CASSEFGSLPNYGYTF
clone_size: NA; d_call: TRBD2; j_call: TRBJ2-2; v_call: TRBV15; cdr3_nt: TGTGCCACCAGCAGCTGGCAGCGGGGGTTCACCGGGGAGCTGTTTTTT; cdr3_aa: CATSSWQRGFTGELFF
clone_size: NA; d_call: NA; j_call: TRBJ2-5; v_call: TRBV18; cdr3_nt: TGTGCCAGCTCACCGTTAGCCCAAGAGACCCAGTACTTC; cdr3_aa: CASSPLAQETQYF
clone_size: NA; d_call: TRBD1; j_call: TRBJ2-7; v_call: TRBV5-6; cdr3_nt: TGTGCCAGCAGCTTGGGGTCGGACAGGGGATACTTC; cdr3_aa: CASSLGSDRGYF
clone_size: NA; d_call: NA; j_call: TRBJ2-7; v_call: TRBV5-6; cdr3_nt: TGTGCCAGCAGATTACAGTGGACTACACCCTACGAGCAGTACTTC; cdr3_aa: CASRLQWTTPYEQYF